Listed below are T cell receptor beta chains from one sample, sequenced in a study of T cell responses to AZD1222 COVID-19 vaccine. Some clones are missing from TCRdb's copy, which holds only in-frame ones; the method was immunoSEQ multiplex PCR. This sample has 100,000 to 150,000 clones, with around 88% found just once. The starting material was peripheral blood, obtained on day 0 of MenACWY control vaccination. The receptors here all came from an adult in good health. Each CDR3 is given with its conserved first and last residue. D genes are given only for firm matches. Size is stated for part of the rows, as once, few or many counts, or as a class when the clone is expanded.

clone_size: .; v_call: TRBV5-1; j_call: TRBJ2-1; d_call: TRBD2; cdr3_aa: CASSLGLAGAVEQFF; cdr3_nt: TGCGCCAGCAGCTTGGGACTAGCGGGAGCGGTTGAGCAGTTCTTC
clone_size: .; v_call: TRBV5-6; j_call: TRBJ2-7; d_call: TRBD1; cdr3_aa: CASSGPGQAPYEQYF; cdr3_nt: TGTGCCAGCAGCGGCCCGGGACAGGCCCCCTACGAGCAGTACTTC
clone_size: .; v_call: TRBV2; j_call: TRBJ1-5; d_call: .; cdr3_aa: CASVPRVNQPQHF; cdr3_nt: TGTGCCTCAGTCCCCAGGGTAAATCAGCCCCAGCATTTT
clone_size: .; v_call: TRBV5-4; j_call: TRBJ2-1; d_call: .; cdr3_aa: CASSRDSTYNEQFF; cdr3_nt: TGTGCCAGCAGCCGAGACTCGACGTACAATGAGCAGTTCTTC
clone_size: .; v_call: TRBV12-3/TRBV12-4; j_call: TRBJ2-7; d_call: .; cdr3_aa: CASSGGQSYEQYF; cdr3_nt: TGTGCCAGCAGTGGTGGTCAGTCTTACGAGCAGTACTTC
clone_size: .; v_call: TRBV25-1; j_call: TRBJ2-5; d_call: .; cdr3_aa: CARVGWVGAGETQYF; cdr3_nt: TGTGCCAGGGTCGGCTGGGTGGGCGCCGGAGAGACCCAGTACTTC
clone_size: few; v_call: TRBV6-5; j_call: TRBJ2-3; d_call: .; cdr3_aa: CASSQNTDTQYF; cdr3_nt: TGTGCCAGCAGCCAAAACACAGATACGCAGTATTTT
clone_size: .; v_call: TRBV5-4; j_call: TRBJ2-5; d_call: .; cdr3_aa: CASSPGYSLGVGETQYF; cdr3_nt: TGTGCCAGCAGCCCGGGATATTCGCTGGGGGTGGGAGAGACCCAGTACTTC
clone_size: .; v_call: TRBV7-9; j_call: TRBJ1-5; d_call: TRBD1; cdr3_aa: CASSFGQGLQPQHF; cdr3_nt: TGTGCCAGCAGCTTCGGACAGGGTCTGCAGCCCCAGCATTTT
clone_size: .; v_call: TRBV10-1; j_call: TRBJ1-1; d_call: .; cdr3_aa: CASSIQGNTEAFF; cdr3_nt: TGCGCCAGCAGTATTCAGGGGAACACTGAAGCTTTCTTT
clone_size: once; v_call: TRBV5-1; j_call: TRBJ1-2; d_call: .; cdr3_aa: CASSLGRGDGYTF; cdr3_nt: TGCGCCAGCAGCCTGGGGAGGGGAGATGGCTACACCTTC
clone_size: .; v_call: TRBV3-1/TRBV3-2; j_call: TRBJ2-7; d_call: .; cdr3_aa: CASSQVWGGEQYF; cdr3_nt: TGTGCCAGCAGCCAAGTCTGGGGTGGGGAGCAGTACTTC
clone_size: .; v_call: TRBV27; j_call: TRBJ1-5; d_call: .; cdr3_aa: CASSFRVDGPQHF; cdr3_nt: TGTGCCAGCAGTTTTAGGGTGGACGGGCCCCAGCATTTT
clone_size: .; v_call: TRBV11-2; j_call: TRBJ2-2; d_call: .; cdr3_aa: CASSLGLNTGELFF; cdr3_nt: TGTGCCAGCAGCTTAGGGTTGAACACCGGGGAGCTGTTTTTT
clone_size: .; v_call: TRBV11-2; j_call: TRBJ2-6; d_call: .; cdr3_aa: CASSLRGPGANVLTF; cdr3_nt: TGTGCCAGCAGCTTAAGGGGCCCTGGGGCCAACGTCCTGACTTTC
clone_size: .; v_call: TRBV7-9; j_call: TRBJ2-5; d_call: .; cdr3_aa: CASSLERLGAEQETQYF; cdr3_nt: TGTGCCAGCAGCTTAGAGCGTTTGGGGGCAGAACAAGAGACCCAGTACTTC
clone_size: .; v_call: TRBV27; j_call: TRBJ2-2; d_call: .; cdr3_aa: CASSLRGQVAGELFF; cdr3_nt: TGTGCCAGCAGTTTACGGGGGCAAGTCGCCGGGGAGCTGTTTTTT
clone_size: .; v_call: TRBV7-9; j_call: TRBJ2-5; d_call: TRBD2; cdr3_aa: CASSLGRTSARQYF; cdr3_nt: TGTGCCAGCAGCTTAGGACGGACTAGCGCCCGTCAGTACTTC
clone_size: .; v_call: TRBV29-1; j_call: TRBJ1-2; d_call: .; cdr3_aa: CSVVSLDYGYTF; cdr3_nt: TGCAGCGTTGTGTCTTTGGACTATGGCTACACCTTC
clone_size: once; v_call: TRBV29-1; j_call: TRBJ2-3; d_call: TRBD2; cdr3_aa: CSVNGLAGLDTQYF; cdr3_nt: TGCAGCGTGAATGGACTAGCGGGATTAGATACGCAGTATTTT
clone_size: .; v_call: TRBV3-1/TRBV3-2; j_call: TRBJ1-5; d_call: .; cdr3_aa: CASSQALGQPQHF; cdr3_nt: TGTGCCAGCAGCCAGGCCCTCGGTCAGCCCCAGCATTTT
clone_size: .; v_call: TRBV12-3/TRBV12-4; j_call: TRBJ1-2; d_call: .; cdr3_aa: CASSLVQGYGYTF; cdr3_nt: TGTGCCAGCAGTTTAGTGCAGGGATATGGCTACACCTTC
clone_size: .; v_call: TRBV5-1; j_call: TRBJ2-3; d_call: .; cdr3_aa: CASSLGGSTDTQYF; cdr3_nt: TGCGCCAGCAGCTTGGGGGGAAGCACAGATACGCAGTATTTT
clone_size: .; v_call: TRBV5-1; j_call: TRBJ2-1; d_call: .; cdr3_aa: CASSAGANSVNEQFF; cdr3_nt: TGCGCCAGCAGCGCCGGGGCGAACTCAGTCAATGAGCAGTTCTTC
clone_size: once; v_call: TRBV5-6; j_call: TRBJ2-1; d_call: .; cdr3_aa: CASSKTDSYNEQFF; cdr3_nt: TGTGCCAGCAGCAAGACGGATTCCTACAATGAGCAGTTCTTC
clone_size: .; v_call: TRBV6-6; j_call: TRBJ2-1; d_call: TRBD2; cdr3_aa: CASSPGTSGFFSYNEQFF; cdr3_nt: TGTGCCAGCAGTCCCGGGACTAGCGGGTTTTTCTCCTACAATGAGCAGTTCTTC
clone_size: .; v_call: TRBV29-1; j_call: TRBJ2-1; d_call: .; cdr3_aa: CSVEEERDGEQFF; cdr3_nt: TGCAGCGTTGAAGAAGAAAGGGATGGTGAGCAGTTCTTC
clone_size: .; v_call: TRBV6-5; j_call: TRBJ1-3; d_call: .; cdr3_aa: CASSYSSGADNTIYF; cdr3_nt: TGTGCCAGCAGTTACTCATCGGGGGCGGATAACACCATATATTTT
clone_size: .; v_call: TRBV29-1; j_call: TRBJ1-3; d_call: .; cdr3_aa: CSVESGNTIYF; cdr3_nt: TGCAGCGTTGAAAGCGGAAACACCATATATTTT
clone_size: .; v_call: TRBV12-3/TRBV12-4; j_call: TRBJ2-5; d_call: .; cdr3_aa: CASSRGAQETQYF; cdr3_nt: TGTGCCAGCTCCCGGGGGGCCCAAGAGACCCAGTACTTC
clone_size: few; v_call: TRBV11-3; j_call: TRBJ2-5; d_call: .; cdr3_aa: CASSPRGKKETQYF; cdr3_nt: TGTGCCAGCAGCCCTCGGGGAAAAAAAGAGACCCAGTACTTC
clone_size: once; v_call: TRBV10-2; j_call: TRBJ2-7; d_call: TRBD2; cdr3_aa: CASSTSGRSYEQYF; cdr3_nt: TGCGCCAGCAGTACTAGCGGGAGATCCTACGAGCAGTACTTC
clone_size: .; v_call: TRBV6-5; j_call: TRBJ1-1; d_call: .; cdr3_aa: CASTMYRAGEAFF; cdr3_nt: TGTGCCAGCACGATGTACAGGGCCGGTGAAGCTTTCTTT